Presented here are 16 T cell receptor beta chains from one specimen sequenced in a study of shared clonotypes between healthy human individuals. Sequencing was performed with immunoSEQ multiplex PCR; in TCRdb, only in-frame clones are kept and a portion is missing. Of some 900,000 clones listed, around 80% are singletons. Sequencing was carried out using memory CD4+ T cells sorted from blood. Subset noted: CD45RA-negative fraction. Every receptor here comes from a man aged 18 to 35 in good health.

This clone was seen more than once but under ten times. The junction differs from germline at one of its ends, possibly a read error. This chain uses TRBV7-7 with TRBJ2-1; D is perhaps TRBD2 (6 bases). This CDR3 contains 17 residues. Germline V gives CDR1 SSHAT, CDR2 FNYEAQ (reference sequence). Here the CDR3 DNA reads TGTGCTAGCAGCTTAGTTATAGCGGAGAACTTCTACAATGAGCAGTTCTTC. This codes for CASSLVIAENFYNEQFF.

The chain joins TRBV5-1 to TRBJ2-5, with TRBD1 matching over 7 bases. This CDR3 contains 14 residues. The trim removed 4 bases at V and 2 bases at J, leaving 5 bases unmatched. The germline gives CDR1 SGHRS, CDR2 YFSETQ. CDR3 loop: CASSRDSLQETQYF. The CDR3 nucleotides are TGCGCCAGCAGCCGGGACAGTCTACAAGAGACCCAGTACTTC.

In the case of this clone: At one of its ends the junction is not consistent with the germline gene, which may arise from a read error. CDR3 sequence reads: CASSLGVSGTEAFF. The CDR3, as DNA: TGTGCCAGCAGTTTAGGGGTATCGGGCACTGAAGCTTTCTTT. The V and J genes are TRBV7-9 and TRBJ1-1; weak D call: TRBD1 (5 bases). The CDR3 runs 14 residues. Germline CDR1 is SEHNR and CDR2 is FQNEAQ (reference sequence).

In its sample, this clone was seen once. The chain couples TRBV7-2 to TRBJ1-1; 8 bases align to TRBD1. The CDR3 consists of 12 residues. After removal of 5 bases from V and 11 bases from J, the junction contained 7 bases not matched to a gene. Germline CDR1 reads SGHTA; CDR2 reads FQGNSA. CDR3 sequence (DNA): TGTGCCAGCAGCCTCCGCAGGGGGCTGGCTTTCTTT. Translating it yields CASSLRRGLAFF. Variable domain in full (rest from reference TRBV7-2 and TRBJ1-1): GAGVSQSPSNKVTEKGKDVELRCDPISGHTALYWYRQSLGQGLEFLIYFQGNSAPDKSGLPSDRFSAERTGGSVSTLTIQRTQQEDSAVYLCASSLRRGLAFFGQGTRLTVV.

This chain joins TRBV10-3 and TRBJ1-2; D is possibly TRBD1 (5 bases). Germline CDR1 reads ENHRY; CDR2 reads SYGVKD. Deletions cut 5 bases from V and 5 bases from J, with 9 bases between. This CDR3 is 12 amino acids long. Written as DNA, the CDR3 is TGTGCCATCAGTCCCTCAGGGTATGGCTACACCTTC. Translating it yields CAISPSGYGYTF.

This clone came up a few times. The chain joins TRBV4-1 to TRBJ2-7; TRBD2 agrees at 8 bases. V lost 4 bases, J lost 0 bases, and 5 bases stayed unmatched. Germline CDR1 MGHRA, CDR2 YSYEKL. The CDR3 totals 15 residues. The CDR3 here is CASSRSGSSSYEQYF. DNA for the CDR3: TGCGCCAGCAGCCGGAGCGGGAGTAGCTCCTACGAGCAGTACTTC.

This sequence joins TRBV2 and TRBJ2-4; no clear D. The V end lost 2 bases, the J end lost 0 bases, and 11 bases lay between the germline ends. The CDR3 contains 16 residues. CDR1 is SNHLY, CDR2 FYNNEI, per germline. For the CDR3, the DNA is TGTGCCAGCAGTGAACGGGCAGCCCTAGCCAAAAACATTCAGTACTTC. Amino acid sequence: CASSERAALAKNIQYF.

This chain connects TRBV28 to TRBJ1-5; possible D gene TRBD1, 5 bases. Germline V gives CDR1 MDHEN, CDR2 SYDVKM. This CDR3 comprises 16 residues. Trimming took off 6 bases at V and 4 bases at J, with 19 bases between the two ends. This chain's CDR3 is CASREGQGVPNQPQHF. The CDR3 region has the DNA TGTGCCAGCAGGGAAGGGCAGGGCGTTCCAAATCAGCCCCAGCATTTT.

This clone showed up just once. This rearrangement joins TRBV10-2 to TRBJ2-3; D is uncertain. The germline gives CDR1 WSHSY, CDR2 SAAADI. Trimming left V 7 bases short and J 4 bases short, with 15 bases between. This CDR3 is 14 amino acids long. The CDR3 here is CASKGLMDPDTQYF. The CDR3 DNA reads as TGCGCCAGCAAAGGCCTTATGGACCCAGATACGCAGTATTTT.

This clone has only one observation. Mismatch with germline at one junction end may stem from a read error. The rearrangement uses TRBV6-6 and TRBJ2-3, with no clear D. Looked up from germline, CDR1 is MNHNY and CDR2 is SVGAGI (reference sequence). The CDR3 runs 12 residues. The CDR3 reads CASSYSGPRSLF. In DNA form, the CDR3 reads TGTGCCAGCAGTTACTCCGGACCGCGAAGTCTCTTT.

The chain combines TRBV5-4 with TRBJ1-4; possible D gene TRBD1, 6 bases. The V end was cut by 5 bases, the J end by 4 bases, with 12 bases between. CDR3 size: 14 residues. CDR1 and CDR2 from the germline V gene are SGHNT and YYREEE (reference sequence). CDR3 bases: TGTGCCAGCAGATTCCAGGGGATTAATGAAAAACTGTTTTTT. Its translation is CASRFQGINEKLFF. Drawing the rest from reference TRBV5-4 and TRBJ1-4, the complete variable domain is ETGVTQSPTHLIKTRGQQVTLRCSSQSGHNTVSWYQQALGQGPQFIFQYYREEENGRGNFPPRFSGLQFPNYSSELNVNALELDDSALYLCASRFQGINEKLFFGSGTQLSVL.

This clone appeared a few times. The chain carries TRBV2 and TRBJ1-6; perhaps TRBD1 as D (5 bases). CDR3 length: 14 residues. Germline CDR1 reads SNHLY; CDR2 reads FYNNEI. Trimming took 6 bases from V and 9 from J, leaving 15 bases between them. CDR3 DNA sequence: TGTGCCAGCAGGAGGACGGGGGAAGGTTCACCCCTCCACTTT. This encodes CASRRTGEGSPLHF.

This clone was counted only a few times. The chain carries TRBV19 and TRBJ1-5; 8 bases match TRBD1. Germline V gene sequence: CDR1 LNHDA, CDR2 SQIVND (reference sequence). V lost 0 bases to trimming and J lost 6 bases; unmatched junction nucleotides: 7. CDR3 length: 16 amino acids. This chain's CDR3 is CASSIEGRGRGQPQHF. The DNA for the CDR3 is TGTGCCAGTAGTATAGAGGGCAGGGGGCGAGGTCAGCCCCAGCATTTT.

Comment on this clone: A clone one base away is much larger, so this may be a read error. The DNA of the CDR3 is TGTGCCAGCAACGCCTTACAGGGACGCGGCTACACCTTC. It yields the protein CASNALQGRGYTF. The rearrangement uses TRBV7-3 and TRBJ1-2, with D tentatively TRBD1 (6 bases). Trimming pared 7 bases from V and 8 bases from J, leaving 17 bases between. CDR1 is SGHTA and CDR2 is FQGTGA in the germline V gene. This CDR3 contains 13 residues.

The chain combines TRBV6-4 with TRBJ1-1; D is uncertain. This CDR3 contains 13 residues. The germline gives CDR1 MRHNA, CDR2 SNTAGT. Between the trimmed V and J ends, which lost 8 bases and 11 bases, there was a span of 21 bases. CDR3 coding DNA: TGTGCCAGCTCCGACGGTGACTTCGGATATGCTTTCTTT. Amino acids: CASSDGDFGYAFF.

The chain links TRBV6-6 to TRBJ1-5; D call uncertain. Germline CDR1 MNHNY, CDR2 SVGAGI (reference sequence). The ends were cut back, 6 bases at V and 0 bases at J, with 6 bases in the middle. CDR3 length: 13 residues. CDR3 bases: TGTGCCAGCAGGCAAGGTAGCAATCAGCCCCAGCATTTT. It encodes CASRQGSNQPQHF.